This T cell receptor (beta chain) is drawn from a study of shared clonotypes between healthy human individuals. As regards this clone: Its matching antigen is unknown. This sample includes further DNA sequences coding for the same CDR3.

Points from the study as a whole: Compared with clonotypes that all four donors shared, non-shared clonotypes had lower generation probabilities.

Naive CD8 cells lacked CD45RO and underwent positive selection for CCR7, leaving out terminally differentiated effector memory CD45RA+ cells. In the authors' workflow: Filtering differed for immunoSEQ, which gave only junction sequences without quality scores. Sequenced by immunoSEQ multiplex PCR; TCRdb stores in-frame clones only, minus some. That table furnishes V, J and clone size, whereas the DNA furnished D and trimming. The sample consists of over 2,000,000 clones, around 93% of them appearing once. The sequence was collected from a man younger than 30 in good health. Some clones in this sample may be carry-over from other donors' samples. What was sequenced was naive CD8+ T cells from PBMCs.

DNA of the CDR3: TGTGCCAGCAGTTTATCGAGGACAGCCCTCTACGAGCAGTACTTC. Translating it yields CASSLSRTALYEQYF. The V call is TRBV27, the J call TRBJ2-7, with D perhaps matching TRBD1 (6 bases). This CDR3 contains 15 residues. With 0 bases removed from V and 3 bases from J, the gap between germline ends came to 12 bases. Germline V lookup: CDR1 MNHEY, CDR2 SMNVEV (reference sequence).